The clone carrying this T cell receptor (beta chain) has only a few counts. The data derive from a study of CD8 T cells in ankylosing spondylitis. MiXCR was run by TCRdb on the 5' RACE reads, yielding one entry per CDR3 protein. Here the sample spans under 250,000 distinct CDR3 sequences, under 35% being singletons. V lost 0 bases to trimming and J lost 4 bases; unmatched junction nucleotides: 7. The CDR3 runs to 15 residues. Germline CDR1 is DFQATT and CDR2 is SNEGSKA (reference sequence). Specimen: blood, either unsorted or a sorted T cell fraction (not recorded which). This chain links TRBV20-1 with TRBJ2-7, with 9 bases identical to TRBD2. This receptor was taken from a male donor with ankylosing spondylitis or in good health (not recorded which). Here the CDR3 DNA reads TGCAGTGCTAGAGATTGGACTAGCGTTTCTTACGAGCAGTACTTC. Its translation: CSARDWTSVSYEQYF.